This TCR beta chain stems from a study of radiotherapy plus CTLA-4 blockade in lung cancer. At the level of the study: Objective responses arose in roughly 18% of patients, and 25% to 35% experienced disease control.

Study results and limitations: Early shifts in blood T cell clones, with interferon-beta, reportedly predicted response best.

Trimming cost V 4 bases and J 7 bases; bases outside gene matches: 9. This CDR3 comprises 14 residues. The germline V gene has CDR1 SGHRS and CDR2 YFSETQ. Patients with chemo-refractory metastatic non-small-cell lung cancer received focal radiation plus CTLA-4 blockade with ipilimumab. Data came from immunoSEQ multiplex PCR; TCRdb stores just in-frame clones and leaves some out. The table records about 97,000 clones, about four fifths of them present only once. On this clone itself: The antigen is unknown.

The rearrangement links TRBV5-1 to TRBJ2-7, with TRBD1 identical over 9 bases. The sequenced sample was peripheral blood, obtained from a patient treated with radiotherapy plus ipilimumab. The clonotype was recovered from a human donor with non-small cell lung cancer who had a partial response to radiotherapy plus ipilimumab. Some clones in this sample may be carry-over from other donors' samples. CDR3 in amino acids: CASSGDRAGREQYF. CDR3 nucleotides: TGCGCCAGCAGCGGGGACAGGGCCGGGAGAGAGCAGTACTTC.